These 22 T cell receptor beta chains were all obtained from the same sample, sequenced in a study of control samples from healthy donors and cancer patients. Profiling relied on immunoSEQ multiplex PCR, and the TCRdb table lists in-frame clones only, not all of them. The table has about 96,000 clones, just over 90% seen once. Sequenced input: blood. Receptor source: a man aged 18 to 29 in good health.

This rearrangement joins TRBV21-1 to TRBJ2-5. TRBV21-1 constitutes a pseudogene. The CDR3 spans 16 residues. The CDR3 reads CASSKWEGLPREAQYF. The CDR3 DNA reads TGTGCCAGCAGCAAATGGGAAGGTCTACCAAGAGAGGCCCAGTACTTC.

The CDR3 coding sequence is TGTGCCAGCAGCTACCAAGAAAGACCGGGACAGCCGAACCGGACAGATACGCAGTATTTT. Translation: CASSYQERPGQPNRTDTQYF. This sequence joins TRBV21-1 and TRBJ2-3; TRBD1 was called by the table and not checked on the DNA. TRBV21-1 is listed as a pseudogene. The CDR3 has 20 amino acids.

The chain has TRBV30 and TRBJ2-4, with 11 bases that match TRBD2. Per the germline V gene, CDR1 is GTSNPN and CDR2 is SVGIG (reference sequence). Unmatched junction bases numbered 0, after V lost 1 base and J lost 7 bases. The CDR3 length is 13 residues. CDR3 sequence: CAWSGTSGNIQYF. CDR3 bases: TGTGCCTGGAGTGGGACTAGCGGGAACATTCAGTACTTC.

This sequence joins TRBV10-3 and TRBJ2-1; maybe TRBD1 (6 bases). Germline V CDR1 and CDR2: ENHRY, SYGVKD. The germline V and J ends were trimmed by 6 bases and 0 bases, with 12 bases remaining between them. The CDR3 is 15 amino acids. CDR3: CAIRTDRSSYNEQFF. The CDR3 nucleotides read TGTGCCATCAGGACGGACAGAAGCTCCTACAATGAGCAGTTCTTC.

A few counts support this clone. V and J are TRBV18 and TRBJ2-2, with unresolved D. The germline V gene encodes CDR1 KGHSH and CDR2 LQKENI. Trimming pared 4 bases from V and 6 bases from J, leaving 18 bases between. The CDR3 sequence is 16 residues long. CDR3 nucleotides: TGTGCCAGCTCACGCCGCCCAACCGAGGCGGCCGGGGAGCTGTTTTTT. Protein sequence: CASSRRPTEAAGELFF.

This sequence joins TRBV6-2 or TRBV6-3 and TRBJ1-4; D is uncertain. Trimming shortened V by 0 bases and J by 5 bases, and 13 bases separated the two germline ends. The CDR3 totals 16 residues. Per germline, CDR1 MNHEY and CDR2 SVGEGT. CDR3 sequence reads: CASSYSIGRVNEKLFF. CDR3 coding DNA: TGTGCCAGCAGTTACTCGATAGGACGGGTAAATGAAAAACTGTTTTTT.

The CDR3: CASSQTGLNTEAFF. As DNA, the CDR3 is TGTGCCAGCAGCCAGACAGGGTTGAACACTGAAGCTTTCTTT. This sequence joins TRBV3-1 (or the pseudogene TRBV3-2) and TRBJ1-1; TRBD1 agrees at 7 bases. J gave up 0 bases and V 3 bases, and 1 base lay outside the gene matches. CDR1 LGHDT and CDR2 YNNKEL come from the germline V gene (reference sequence). This CDR3 is 14 amino acids long.

The rearrangement links TRBV2 to TRBJ1-1; TRBD1 aligns across 7 bases. V dropped 2 bases and J dropped 2; count of bases not matched to a gene: 17. The germline V gene has CDR1 SNHLY and CDR2 FYNNEI. The CDR3 length is 19 residues. CDR3 DNA sequence: TGTGCCAGCAGTGAATGGGGCTGGGGACAGAGATTAGACAACACTGAAGCTTTCTTT. It yields the protein CASSEWGWGQRLDNTEAFF.

The genes are TRBV9 and TRBJ2-1; 12 nucleotides match TRBD2. The CDR3 has 19 amino acids. With 4 bases clipped from V and 7 bases from J, the junction kept 18 bases outside the gene matches. Germline CDR1 is SGDLS and CDR2 is YYNGEE. The DNA of the CDR3 is TGTGCCAGCAGCCCCCGACAAGGCCTACTAGCGGGAGGAAGGAATGAGCAGTTCTTC. Translation: CASSPRQGLLAGGRNEQFF.

This rearrangement joins TRBV25-1 to TRBJ2-2, with 8 bases that match TRBD1. This CDR3 spans 15 amino acids. Per the germline V gene, CDR1 is MGHDK and CDR2 is SYGVNS. Trimming at V came to 8 bases and at J to 3 bases, leaving 8 bases not matched to a gene. This chain's CDR3 is CASSRTGRYTGELFF. The CDR3 nucleotides read TGTGCCAGCTCAAGGACAGGGAGATACACCGGGGAGCTGTTTTTT.

CDR3 DNA sequence: TGTGCCAGCAGCTCGCAGGGGGCTGGAAACACCATATATTTT. It encodes CASSSQGAGNTIYF. The J gene is TRBJ1-3, the V gene TRBV7-2, with 7 nucleotides matching TRBD1. After removal of 4 bases from V and 2 bases from J, the junction contained 2 bases not matched to a gene. Germline V gene sequence: CDR1 SGHTA, CDR2 FQGNSA. This CDR3 is 14 amino acids long.

This clone was picked up one time. This sequence joins TRBV19 and TRBJ1-5, with TRBD1 matching over 9 bases. Per germline, CDR1 LNHDA and CDR2 SQIVND (reference sequence). CDR3 length: 20 residues. The junction had 17 bases not matched to a gene; V was cut back by 5 bases and J by 0 bases. The CDR3 is CASSAPRDRDPRGSNQPQHF. CDR3 bases: TGTGCCAGTAGTGCGCCCCGGGACAGGGATCCAAGGGGTAGCAATCAGCCCCAGCATTTT.

This clone has just one count. The chain is built from TRBV4-1 and TRBJ1-2; 9 nucleotides match TRBD1. CDR1 and CDR2 from the germline V gene are MGHRA and YSYEKL. V dropped 0 bases and J dropped 4; count of bases not matched to a gene: 12. The CDR3 sequence is 18 residues long. The CDR3 reads CASSQDRTGVRPPYGYTF. In nucleotides, the CDR3 is TGCGCCAGCAGCCAAGATCGGACAGGGGTCCGCCCCCCCTATGGCTACACCTTC.

As DNA, the CDR3 is TGTGCCAGCAGCTTGGGCCGCGGAACTAATGAAAAACTGTTTTTT. Encoded protein: CASSLGRGTNEKLFF. The chain has TRBV5-4 and TRBJ1-4, with unresolved D. Trimming removed 0 bases at V and 1 base at J, with 7 bases between. Germline V CDR1 and CDR2: SGHNT, YYREEE (reference sequence). The CDR3 has 15 amino acids.

The J gene is TRBJ2-5, the V gene TRBV7-9, with TRBD1 matching over 7 bases. The CDR3 is 16 residues long. Per germline, CDR1 SEHNR and CDR2 FQNEAQ (reference sequence). After removal of 2 bases from V and 3 bases from J, the junction contained 9 bases not matched to a gene. The CDR3 nucleotides are TGTGCCAGCAGCTTACCTTCCCCGACAGGGAAAGAGACCCAGTACTTC. Translated: CASSLPSPTGKETQYF.

The rearrangement uses TRBV5-1 and TRBJ1-2; tentative D call: TRBD1 (5 bases). The CDR3 loop spans 14 amino acids. V dropped 4 bases and J dropped 3 bases, with 13 bases sitting between them. Looked up from germline, CDR1 is SGHRS and CDR2 is YFSETQ. The DNA of the CDR3 is TGCGCCAGCAGCCTGACCGGGACCTACTATGGCTACACCTTC. This gives the protein CASSLTGTYYGYTF.

This chain uses TRBV15 with TRBJ1-5; D is ambiguous. This CDR3 is built from 12 residues. Germline V CDR1 and CDR2: LNHNV, YYDKDF (reference sequence). V lost 4 bases to trimming and J lost 0 bases, with 1 base between them. The CDR3: CATSNSNQPQHF. The CDR3 coding sequence is TGTGCCACCAGCAATAGCAATCAGCCCCAGCATTTT. The whole variable domain, filled in from reference TRBV15 and TRBJ1-5, reads DAMVIQNPRYQVTQFGKPVTLSCSQTLNHNVMYWYQQKSSQAPKLLFHYYDKDFNNEADTPDNFQSRRPNTSFCFLDIRSPGLGDTAMYLCATSNSNQPQHFGDGTRLSIL.

CDR3 nucleotide sequence: TGCAGTGCTAGTTTACACAATAATTCACCCCTCCACTTT. Its translation is CSASLHNNSPLHF. The chain joins TRBV20-1 to TRBJ1-6, with no clear D. Germline CDR1 DFQATT, CDR2 SNEGSKA (reference sequence). V was cut by 3 bases and J by 5 bases, with 8 bases left in between. This CDR3 has 13 residues.

The chain uses TRBV14 and TRBJ1-2; 7 positions agree with TRBD1. The V and J ends lost 4 bases and 4 bases, in that order; junction bases with no gene match: 3. The germline gives CDR1 SGHDN, CDR2 FVKESK. The CDR3 extends over 13 amino acids. The CDR3 nucleotides read TGTGCCAGCAGCCGGGGACAGAGCTATGGCTACACCTTC. This sequence encodes CASSRGQSYGYTF. Looking up the rest from reference TRBV14 and TRBJ1-2 gives the full variable domain: EAGVTQFPSHSVIEKGQTVTLRCDPISGHDNLYWYRRVMGKEIKFLLHFVKESKQDESGMPNNRFLAERTGGTYSTLKVQPAELEDSGVYFCASSRGQSYGYTFGSGTRLTVV.

The chain is built from TRBV27 and TRBJ1-1, with D uncertain. From germline, CDR1 is MNHEY and CDR2 SMNVEV (reference sequence). Trimming stripped 3 bases from V and 0 bases from J, with 14 bases between. The CDR3 spans 16 residues. CDR3: CASSFFSDRMNTEAFF. For the CDR3, the DNA is TGTGCCAGCAGTTTCTTCTCAGATCGAATGAACACTGAAGCTTTCTTT.

The V gene is TRBV29-1, the J gene TRBJ2-1; D gene ambiguous. In germline, CDR1 is SQVTM, CDR2 ANQGSEA. The CDR3 extends over 10 amino acids. Deletions cut 3 bases from V and 8 bases from J, with 5 bases between. CDR3 in DNA: TGCAGCGTTGAGAATGATGAGCAGTTCTTC. Translated: CSVENDEQFF.

This clone was recorded once. The chain joins TRBV12-3 or TRBV12-4 to TRBJ1-2; D not certain. The CDR3 loop spans 13 amino acids. V gave up 3 bases and J gave up 7 bases, with 12 bases separating them. The CDR3 protein is CASSFQIVGGYTF. As DNA, the CDR3 is TGTGCCAGCAGTTTTCAGATCGTGGGTGGCTACACCTTC.